This T cell receptor (beta chain) was documented in a study of T cell responses to AZD1222 COVID-19 vaccine. Concerning this clone itself: Its antigen is not known.

The study, taken as a whole, reports: There were mostly white British donors and more females than males, and clonal diversity was possibly underestimated. Of the AZD1222 recipients, only 5 or 6 were seropositive at baseline.

Between the trimmed V and J ends, which lost 5 bases and 1 base, there was a span of 10 bases. CDR3 length: 14 residues. Germline-derived CDR1 and CDR2 are SGHTA and FQGNSA. The data were produced by immunoSEQ multiplex PCR, yet TCRdb's version contains in-frame clones alone and is incomplete. The sample has fewer than 150,000 clones, approximately 85% seen once. This clonotype originated in an adult in good health. The source material was peripheral blood, sampled on day 0 of AZD1222 vaccination. V and J are TRBV7-2 and TRBJ2-3; weak D call: TRBD2 (6 bases). The CDR3, as DNA: TGTGCCAGCAGCCGGGAGTGGGGCACAGATACGCAGTATTTT. It is translated as CASSREWGTDTQYF.